This record concerns one TCR beta chain sequence. The data originate from a study of human CD8 memory T cell subsets. PBMC were obtained from the buffy coats of healthy donors. RNA came from duplicate vials of some 140,000 sorted CD8+ T cells per subset. Libraries for TCR beta were constructed using UMI-labeled 5' RACE. With the 5' RACE reads reprocessed, TCRdb shows one record per CDR3 protein and no DNA. The sample has about 10,000 distinct CDR3 sequences. This receptor was identified in a human donor in good health. Sequences were obtained from CD8+ T cells from PBMCs.

CDR3 protein: CASSLAGNGYTF. The J gene is TRBJ1-2, the V gene TRBV12-3 or TRBV12-4. The CDR3 covers 12 residues.